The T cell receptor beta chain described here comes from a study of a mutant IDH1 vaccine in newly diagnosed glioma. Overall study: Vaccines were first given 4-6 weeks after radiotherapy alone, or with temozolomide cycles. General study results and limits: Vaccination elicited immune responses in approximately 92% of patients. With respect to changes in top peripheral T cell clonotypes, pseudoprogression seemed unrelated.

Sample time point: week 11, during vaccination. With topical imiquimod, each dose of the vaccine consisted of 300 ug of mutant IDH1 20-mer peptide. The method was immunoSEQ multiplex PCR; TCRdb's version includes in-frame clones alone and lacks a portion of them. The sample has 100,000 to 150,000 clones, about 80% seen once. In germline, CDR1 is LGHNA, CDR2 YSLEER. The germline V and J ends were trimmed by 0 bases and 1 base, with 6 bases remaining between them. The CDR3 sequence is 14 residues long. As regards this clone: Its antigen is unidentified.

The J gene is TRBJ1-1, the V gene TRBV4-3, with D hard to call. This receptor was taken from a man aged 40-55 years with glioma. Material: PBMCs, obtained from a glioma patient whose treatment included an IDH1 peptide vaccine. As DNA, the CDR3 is TGCGCCAGCAGCCAAGATTTCAGGAACACTGAAGCTTTCTTT. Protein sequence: CASSQDFRNTEAFF.